This record covers a single T cell receptor (beta chain). No antigen is known for it. These data originate in a study of glioma-infiltrating T cells after dendritic cell vaccination. Profiling relied on immunoSEQ multiplex PCR, and the TCRdb table lists in-frame clones only, not all of them. This repertoire shows about 65,000 clones, roughly 86% found once; its top ten account for about 9.9%. The study, taken as a whole, reports: Patients with more pretreatment TILs had longer time to progression and survival.

Trimming stripped 7 bases from V and 6 bases from J, with 21 bases between. The germline gives CDR1 MDHEN, CDR2 SYDVKM. The CDR3 is made up of 15 amino acids. Time point in this sample: after dendritic cell vaccination, including at tumor progression/relapse. The chain carries TRBV28 and TRBJ2-5; possibly TRBD2 for D (6 bases). The source was blood, collected after dendritic cell vaccination. This sequence was found in a human donor with glioblastoma. The DNA for the CDR3 is TGTGCCAGCATATCCGGGGCGAGGGGAGGAAAGACCCAGTACTTC. This gives the protein CASISGARGGKTQYF.